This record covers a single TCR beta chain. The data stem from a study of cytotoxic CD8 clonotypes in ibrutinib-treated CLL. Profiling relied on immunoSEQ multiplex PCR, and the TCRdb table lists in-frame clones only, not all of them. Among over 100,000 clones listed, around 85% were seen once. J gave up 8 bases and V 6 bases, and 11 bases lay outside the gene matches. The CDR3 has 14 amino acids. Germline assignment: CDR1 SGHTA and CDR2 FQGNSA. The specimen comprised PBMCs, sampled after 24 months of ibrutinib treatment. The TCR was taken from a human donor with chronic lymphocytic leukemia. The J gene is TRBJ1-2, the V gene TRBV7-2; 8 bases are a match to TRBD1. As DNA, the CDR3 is TGTGCCAGCAGTCCCGGCAGGGGGCTGGAGGGCTACACCTTC. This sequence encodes CASSPGRGLEGYTF.